This TCR beta chain is from a study of cytomegalovirus exposure and HLA in healthy donors (dated by TCRdb to the late 2010s). Study-level background: The roughly 700 repertoires of the first cohort and the roughly 110 validation repertoires were produced on the same platform, according to a later analysis. The study aimed to test whether cataloging public T cell receptors could reveal signatures of past pathogen exposure. Besides the first cohort of some 670 subjects, a separate validation cohort made up of 90 to 150 different subjects was used. High-throughput TCR immunosequencing, statistical association of individual TCRs with disease status, and machine learning were combined to predict cytomegalovirus infection status. Overall study outcomes, separate from this receptor: It was suggested by the authors that the approach could potentially be generalized to other disease states and immunological phenotypes. The classifier was reported to diagnose cytomegalovirus status with high specificity and sensitivity in both the original and validation cohorts. The validation cohort had no HLA typing available for a later analysis, so co-occurrence within that cohort was assessed over all 120 or so repertoires. Most TCR sequences were observed very rarely across donors, whereas some public TCRs were present in many individuals. The study listed 164 TCR beta chains as associated with cytomegalovirus. Of the cluster scores, about 94% were above 0 in a later analysis, which found that TCRs clustered in the first cohort also tended to co-occur in the 95 to 150 validation repertoires. A few of the identified cytomegalovirus-associated TCR beta chains were confirmed in vitro to be specific for cytomegalovirus antigens.

From its cysteine to its phenylalanine, the CDR3 spans 16 amino acids. Kept here is only the CDR3 DNA, which spans 48 bases and is read in frame from base 1. A distance of 13 bases separates the germline ends of V and J, which lose 2 bases and 0 bases respectively. CDR1 and CDR2 were assigned from the germline V gene as MNHEY and SVGAGI. Donors formed part of the validation cohort, which comprised about 120 subjects and was distinct from the first cohort of 550 to 850 subjects. Preparation of the library involved the immunoSEQ multiplex PCR assay. The original pipeline was this. A statistical classification framework was built to diagnose cytomegalovirus status from the catalog of TCR beta chain sequences. In TCRdb, the immuneACCESS table is reduced to in-frame sequences with V and J assigned. These tables do not hold every clone; where another copy was compared, an unresolved V gene accounts for under half, and the others remain unexplained. V and J calls and clone size are given by that table; D and trimming were obtained from the DNA. The table for this sample lists some 150,000 clones; about 86% of them were counted only once. The top ten hold 2.1% of the sample.

Of note for this clone: Its target antigen remains unknown. Qualities for individual bases were not recorded, and no much larger clone is one base off.

This receptor was taken from a human donor in good health. The sequencing input was PBMCs. The chain was built from TRBV6-5 and TRBJ2-5; no confident D gene assignment can be made. The CDR3 in this case is CASSYKSRGNQETQYF. At the DNA level, the sequence is TGTGCCAGCAGTTACAAGAGTAGAGGAAACCAAGAGACCCAGTACTTC.